This T cell receptor (beta chain) stems from a study of identical twins. CDR1 is MDHEN and CDR2 is SYDVKM in the germline V gene. This CDR3 is built from 17 residues. Trimming cost V 2 bases and J 4 bases, with 18 bases left between them. This clonotype was detected only a few times. Via MiXCR, TCRdb re-called the 5' RACE reads, giving one row per CDR3 protein. The sample records approximately 280,000 distinct CDR3 sequences, around 8.8% being singletons. These records were also assigned to another study, of yellow fever vaccine responses in identical twins.

This chain connects TRBV28 to TRBJ2-1; D call uncertain. This clonotype was sampled from a woman between 18 and 29 years old in good health. Sequencing was performed on memory (CD45RO+) T cells sorted from blood. The CDR3 nucleotides read TGTGCCAGCAGTTTACCCGACGACCGTCTTCCTTACAATGAGCAGTTCTTC. This translates into CASSLPDDRLPYNEQFF.